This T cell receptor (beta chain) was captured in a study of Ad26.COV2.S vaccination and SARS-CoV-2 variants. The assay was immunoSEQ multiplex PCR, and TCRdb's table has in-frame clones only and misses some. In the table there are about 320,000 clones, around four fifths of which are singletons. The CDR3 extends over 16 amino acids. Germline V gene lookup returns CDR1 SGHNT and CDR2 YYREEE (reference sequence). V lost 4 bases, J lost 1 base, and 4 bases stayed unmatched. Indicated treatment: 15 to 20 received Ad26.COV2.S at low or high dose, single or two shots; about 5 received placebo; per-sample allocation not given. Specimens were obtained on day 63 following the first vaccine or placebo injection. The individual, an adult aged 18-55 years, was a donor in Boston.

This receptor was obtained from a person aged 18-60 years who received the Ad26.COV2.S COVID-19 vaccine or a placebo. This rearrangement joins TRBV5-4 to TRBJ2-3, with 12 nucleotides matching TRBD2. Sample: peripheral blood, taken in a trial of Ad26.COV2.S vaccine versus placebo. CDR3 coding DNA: TGTGCCAGCAGCCCTCTAGCGGGGGGGGGCACAGATACGCAGTATTTT. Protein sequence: CASSPLAGGGTDTQYF.